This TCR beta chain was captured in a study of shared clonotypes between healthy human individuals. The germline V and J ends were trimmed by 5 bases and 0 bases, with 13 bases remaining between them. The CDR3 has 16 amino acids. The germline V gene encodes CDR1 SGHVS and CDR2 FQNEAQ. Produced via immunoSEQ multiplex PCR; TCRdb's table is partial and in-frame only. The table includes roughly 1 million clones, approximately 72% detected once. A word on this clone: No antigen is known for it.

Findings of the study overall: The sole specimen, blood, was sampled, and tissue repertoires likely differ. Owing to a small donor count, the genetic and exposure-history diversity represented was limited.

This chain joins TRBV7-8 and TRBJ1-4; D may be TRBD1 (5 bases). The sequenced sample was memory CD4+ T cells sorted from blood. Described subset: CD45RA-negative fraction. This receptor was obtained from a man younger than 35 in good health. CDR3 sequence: CASSAYDSATNEKLFF. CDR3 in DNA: TGTGCCAGCAGCGCGTACGACAGCGCAACTAATGAAAAACTGTTTTTT.